This T cell receptor beta chain was obtained from a study of early T cells in non-severe SARS-CoV-2 infection. Study-wide context: The sequenced material was bulk RNA from unsorted whole blood, and its chains were unpaired.

Study-wide points: VDJdb matching skewed toward anti-spike CD8 responses, missing private and CD4 specificities.

This clonotype was detected only a few times. Its antigen is as yet unknown. The CDR3 length is 14 residues. Trimming left V 0 bases short and J 3 bases short, with 7 bases between. In germline, CDR1 is SGHRS, CDR2 YFSETQ. Researchers attached unique molecular identifiers to individual cDNA molecules. From the 5' RACE reads, TCRdb called clonotypes with MiXCR, one entry per CDR3 protein. The profile covers 65,000 to 95,000 distinct CDR3 sequences, with more than 9% appearing a single time and around 4.6% taken by the ten largest. Sequenced: whole blood. The clonotype comes from an adult who was a healthcare worker with PCR-confirmed SARS-CoV-2 infection or an uninfected control (not recorded which). The chain combines TRBV5-1 with TRBJ2-1; D is undetermined. The CDR3 spells CASSLGGIYNEQFF. The CDR3 coding sequence is TGCGCCAGCAGCTTGGGTGGCATCTACAATGAGCAGTTCTTC.